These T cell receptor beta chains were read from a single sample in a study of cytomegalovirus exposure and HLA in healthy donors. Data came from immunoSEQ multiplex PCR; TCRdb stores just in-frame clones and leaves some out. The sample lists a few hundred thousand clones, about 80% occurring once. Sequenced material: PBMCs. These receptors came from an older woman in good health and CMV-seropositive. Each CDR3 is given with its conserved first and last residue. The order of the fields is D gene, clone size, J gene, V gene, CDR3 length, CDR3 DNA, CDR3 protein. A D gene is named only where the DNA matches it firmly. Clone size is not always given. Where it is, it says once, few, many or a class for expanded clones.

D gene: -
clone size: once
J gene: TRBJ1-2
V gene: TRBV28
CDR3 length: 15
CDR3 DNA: TGTGCCAGCAGGCCCTCCGGGACTCCTTCCTATGGCTACACCTTC
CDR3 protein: CASRPSGTPSYGYTF

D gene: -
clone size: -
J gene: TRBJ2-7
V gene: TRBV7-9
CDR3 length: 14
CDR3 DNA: TGTTCCAGCAGGTCGTCCAGGGGCTCCTACGAGCAGTACTTC
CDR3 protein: CSSRSSRGSYEQYF

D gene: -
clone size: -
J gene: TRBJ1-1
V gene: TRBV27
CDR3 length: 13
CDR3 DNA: TGTGCCAGCAGCCCTCGGGGAGACACTGAAGCTTTCTTT
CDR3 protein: CASSPRGDTEAFF

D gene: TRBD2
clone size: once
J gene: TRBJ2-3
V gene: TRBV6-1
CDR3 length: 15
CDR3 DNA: TGTGCCAGCAGTAATCTAGCGGGGGTAACAGATACGCAGTATTTT
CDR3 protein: CASSNLAGVTDTQYF

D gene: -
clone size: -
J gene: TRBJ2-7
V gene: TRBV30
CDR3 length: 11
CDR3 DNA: TGTGCCTGGAGTCACACCTACGAGCAGTACTTC
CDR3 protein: CAWSHTYEQYF

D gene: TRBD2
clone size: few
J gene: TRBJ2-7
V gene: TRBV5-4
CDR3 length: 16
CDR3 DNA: TGTGCCAGCAGCTTGGATCAAGCGGGAGAAGGCTACGAGCAGTACTTC
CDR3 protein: CASSLDQAGEGYEQYF

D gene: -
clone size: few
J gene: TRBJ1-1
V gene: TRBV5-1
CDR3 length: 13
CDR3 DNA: TGCGCCAGCAGAATTCAGGGGAACACTGAAGCTTTCTTT
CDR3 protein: CASRIQGNTEAFF

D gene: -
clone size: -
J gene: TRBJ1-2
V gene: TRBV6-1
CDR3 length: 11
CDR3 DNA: TGTGCCAGCAGTATAAACTATGGCTACACCTTC
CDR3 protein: CASSINYGYTF

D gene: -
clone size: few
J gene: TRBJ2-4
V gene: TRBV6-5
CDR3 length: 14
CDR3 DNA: TGTGCCAGCAGTTATGACAGAGCCAAAAACATTCAGTACTTC
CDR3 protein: CASSYDRAKNIQYF

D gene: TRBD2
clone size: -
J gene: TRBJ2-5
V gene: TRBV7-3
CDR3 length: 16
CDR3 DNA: TGTGCCAGCAGCTTAAGAGGCCTAGCGGGGGAAGAGACCCAGTACTTC
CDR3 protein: CASSLRGLAGEETQYF

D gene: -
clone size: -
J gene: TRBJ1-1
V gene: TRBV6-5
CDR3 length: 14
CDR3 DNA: TGTGCCAGCAGTAATACAGGGATTGGCACTGAAGCTTTCTTT
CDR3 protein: CASSNTGIGTEAFF

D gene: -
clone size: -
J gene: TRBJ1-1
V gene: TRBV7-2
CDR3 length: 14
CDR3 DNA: TGTGCCAGCAGCTTAGTAGGGGCAAACACTGAAGCTTTCTTT
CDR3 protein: CASSLVGANTEAFF

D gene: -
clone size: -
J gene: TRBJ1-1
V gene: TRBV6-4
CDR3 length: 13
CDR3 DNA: TGTGCCAGCAGTGACTCGAGTAGAACTGAAGCTTTCTTT
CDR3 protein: CASSDSSRTEAFF

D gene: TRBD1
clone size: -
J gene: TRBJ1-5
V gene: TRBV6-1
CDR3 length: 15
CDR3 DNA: TGTGCCAGCAGTAGGTCCACAGGGGGCACTCAGCCCCAGCATTTT
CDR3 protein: CASSRSTGGTQPQHF

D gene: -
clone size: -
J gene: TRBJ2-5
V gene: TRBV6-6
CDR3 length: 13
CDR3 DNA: TGTGCCAGCAGTAGGACTCCCCAAGAGACCCAGTACTTC
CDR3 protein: CASSRTPQETQYF

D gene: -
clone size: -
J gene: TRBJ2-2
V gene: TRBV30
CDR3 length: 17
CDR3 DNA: TGTGCCTGGAGTGTAAACCGCGAGCGGGCCAACACCGGGGAGCTGTTTTTT
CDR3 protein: CAWSVNRERANTGELFF

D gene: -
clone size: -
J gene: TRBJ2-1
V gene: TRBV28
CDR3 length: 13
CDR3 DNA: TGTGCCAGCAGTTTAGGGGGCCAGAATGAGCAGTTCTTC
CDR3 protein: CASSLGGQNEQFF

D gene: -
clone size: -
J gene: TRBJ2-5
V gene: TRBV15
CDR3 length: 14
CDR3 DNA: TGTGCCACCAGCAGAGAAAAGCAAGATAAGACCCAGTACTTC
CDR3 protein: CATSREKQDKTQYF

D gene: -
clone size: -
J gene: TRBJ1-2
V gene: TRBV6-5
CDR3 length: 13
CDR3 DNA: TGTGCCAGCAGTTCGGTCACTAACTATGGCTACACCTTC
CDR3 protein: CASSSVTNYGYTF

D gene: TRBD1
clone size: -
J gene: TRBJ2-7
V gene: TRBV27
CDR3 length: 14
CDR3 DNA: TGTGCCAGCAGTCAAATCAGGGGGAGCTACGAGCAGTACTTC
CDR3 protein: CASSQIRGSYEQYF

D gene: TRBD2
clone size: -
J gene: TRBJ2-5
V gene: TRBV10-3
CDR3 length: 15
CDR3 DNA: TGTGCCATCAGTGAAAGCGGGGGTGACCAAGAGACCCAGTACTTC
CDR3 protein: CAISESGGDQETQYF

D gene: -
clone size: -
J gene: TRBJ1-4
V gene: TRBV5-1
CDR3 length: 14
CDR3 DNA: TGCGCCAGCAGTCCAGGACAAATTAATGAAAAACTGTTTTTT
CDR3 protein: CASSPGQINEKLFF

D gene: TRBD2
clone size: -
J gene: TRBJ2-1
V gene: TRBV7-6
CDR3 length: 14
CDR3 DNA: TGTGCCAGCATGAGACTAGCGGGCCCCAATGAGCAGTTCTTC
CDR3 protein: CASMRLAGPNEQFF

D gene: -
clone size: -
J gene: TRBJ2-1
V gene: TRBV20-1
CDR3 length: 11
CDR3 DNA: TGCAGTGCTAATGAGTACAATGAGCAGTTCTTC
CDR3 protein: CSANEYNEQFF

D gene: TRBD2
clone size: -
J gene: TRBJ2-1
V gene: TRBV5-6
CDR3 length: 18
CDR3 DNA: TGTGCCAGCAGCGAAAGACTAGCGGGAGGGAACTTCTACAATGAGCAGTTCTTC
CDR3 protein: CASSERLAGGNFYNEQFF

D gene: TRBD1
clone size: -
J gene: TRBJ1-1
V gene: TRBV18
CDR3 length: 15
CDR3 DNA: TGTGCCAGCTCACTCTCCGGGACAGTGAACACTGAAGCTTTCTTT
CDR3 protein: CASSLSGTVNTEAFF

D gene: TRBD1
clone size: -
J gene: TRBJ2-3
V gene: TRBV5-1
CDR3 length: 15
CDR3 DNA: TGCGCCAGCAGCCCCCAGGGGGAGAACACAGATACGCAGTATTTT
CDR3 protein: CASSPQGENTDTQYF

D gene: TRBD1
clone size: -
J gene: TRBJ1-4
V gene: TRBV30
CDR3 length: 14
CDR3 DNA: TGTGCCTACCAGCCTCGGGACAGGGGTGAAAAACTGTTTTTT
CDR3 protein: CAYQPRDRGEKLFF

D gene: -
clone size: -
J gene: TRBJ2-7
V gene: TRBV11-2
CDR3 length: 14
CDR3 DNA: TGTGCCAGCAGCCGGGATCCAGGGGACTACGAGCAGTACTTC
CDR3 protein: CASSRDPGDYEQYF

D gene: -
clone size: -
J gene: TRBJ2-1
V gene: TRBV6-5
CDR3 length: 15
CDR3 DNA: TGTGCCAGCAGTTTAACAGGGGATCGAATGGGGGGGCAGTTCTTC
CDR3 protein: CASSLTGDRMGGQFF

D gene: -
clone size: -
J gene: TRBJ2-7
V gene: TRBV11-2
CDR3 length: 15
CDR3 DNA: TGTGCCAGCAGCCTCAGTGGGGGGTCTGTCGGCGAGCAGTACTTC
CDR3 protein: CASSLSGGSVGEQYF

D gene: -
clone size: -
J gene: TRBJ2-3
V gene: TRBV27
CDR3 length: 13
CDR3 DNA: TGTGCCAGCAGTGCCTGGCCCACAGATACGCAGTATTTT
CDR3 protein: CASSAWPTDTQYF

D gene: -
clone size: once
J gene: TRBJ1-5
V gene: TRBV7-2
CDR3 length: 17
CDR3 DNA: TGTGCCAGCAGCTTACGGACGGCAGGGAATAGCAATCAGCCCCAGCATTTT
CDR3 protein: CASSLRTAGNSNQPQHF

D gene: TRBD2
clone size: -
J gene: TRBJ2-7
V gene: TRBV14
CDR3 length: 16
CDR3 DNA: TGTGCCAGCAGCCAAACCGGGGCGGGGGGGCCCACCGAGCAGTACTTC
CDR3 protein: CASSQTGAGGPTEQYF

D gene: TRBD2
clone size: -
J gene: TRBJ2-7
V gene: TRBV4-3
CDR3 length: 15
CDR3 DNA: TGCGCCAGCAGCCCCAGCGGGGGGGCCGTCTACGAGCAGTACTTC
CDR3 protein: CASSPSGGAVYEQYF

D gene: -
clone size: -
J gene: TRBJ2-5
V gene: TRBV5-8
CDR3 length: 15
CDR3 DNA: TGTGCCAGCAGCCTGGGAGGAATTAGGGGCGAGACCCAGTACTTC
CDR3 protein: CASSLGGIRGETQYF

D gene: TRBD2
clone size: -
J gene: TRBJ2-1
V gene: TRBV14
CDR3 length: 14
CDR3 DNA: TGTGCCAGCAGCCAACTAGCGGGGGCGGGTGAGCAGTTCTTC
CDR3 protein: CASSQLAGAGEQFF

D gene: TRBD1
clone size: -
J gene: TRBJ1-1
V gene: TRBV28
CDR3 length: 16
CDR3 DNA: TGTGCCAGCAGTTCGTACTTCGGACAGGGGAACACTGAAGCTTTCTTT
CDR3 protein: CASSSYFGQGNTEAFF

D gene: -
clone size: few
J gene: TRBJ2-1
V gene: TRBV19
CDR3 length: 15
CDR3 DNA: TGTGCCAGTAGTTCACAGGTTTTCGGAGCCAATGAGCAGTTCTTC
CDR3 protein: CASSSQVFGANEQFF

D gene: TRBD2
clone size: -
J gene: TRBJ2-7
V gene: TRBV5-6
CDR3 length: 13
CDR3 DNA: TGTGCCAGCAGCAGGACTAGCGGGCGGGAGCAGTACTTC
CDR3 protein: CASSRTSGREQYF

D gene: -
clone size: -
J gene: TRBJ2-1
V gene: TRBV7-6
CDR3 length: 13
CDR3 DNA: TGTGCCAGCAGCACTCCTTTGTACAATGAGCAGTTCTTC
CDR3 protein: CASSTPLYNEQFF

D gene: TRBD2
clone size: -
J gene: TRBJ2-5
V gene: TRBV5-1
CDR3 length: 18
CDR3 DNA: TGCGCCAGCAGCTTGGCCACCCGACTAGCGGGAGGAGCAGAGACCCAGTACTTC
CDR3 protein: CASSLATRLAGGAETQYF

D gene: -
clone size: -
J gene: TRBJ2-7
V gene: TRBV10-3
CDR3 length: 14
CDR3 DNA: TGTGCCATCAGTGAGACGGGTGGTCTCTACGAGCAGTACTTC
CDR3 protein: CAISETGGLYEQYF

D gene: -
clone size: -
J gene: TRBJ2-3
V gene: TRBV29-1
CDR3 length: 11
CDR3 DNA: TGCAGCGTCTCGAGAGAGGGTACGCAGTATTTT
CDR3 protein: CSVSREGTQYF

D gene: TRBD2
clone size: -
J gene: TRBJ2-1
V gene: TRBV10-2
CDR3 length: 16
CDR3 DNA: TGCGCCAGCAGTGACCCGCTAGCGGGGGGCTGGAATGAGCAGTTCTTC
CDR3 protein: CASSDPLAGGWNEQFF